Listed below are T cell receptor beta chains from one sample, sequenced in a study of blood T cell repertoires in COVID-19. Measured with immunoSEQ multiplex PCR; TCRdb has only the in-frame clones, and not every one. The sample has hundreds of thousands of clones, roughly 85% seen once. The sequenced sample was PBMCs or T cells enriched from blood (not recorded which). The receptors come from a woman under 30 with acute COVID-19. The CDR3 runs from the conserved cysteine through the conserved F or W. A D gene is named only where the DNA matches it firmly. The size entry is marked missing in some rows and otherwise reads once, few, many or a size class.

TGTGCCAGCAGTTGGATCGGGACTAGCGGCTACAATGAGCAGTTCTTC	CASSWIGTSGYNEQFF	-	TRBD2	TRBV27	TRBJ2-1
TGCGCCAGCAGCTTCCAACTTAGGACAGGGGTTGACACCGGGGAGCTGTTTTTT	CASSFQLRTGVDTGELFF	-	TRBD1	TRBV5-1	TRBJ2-2
TGCGCCAGCAGCCATGGACAGGGGGCGGGTGAAAAACTGTTTTTT	CASSHGQGAGEKLFF	-	TRBD1	TRBV4-3	TRBJ1-4
TGTGCCAGCAAACCCGGGACATCGAACACCGGGGAGCTGTTTTTT	CASKPGTSNTGELFF	-	-	TRBV27	TRBJ2-2
TGTGCCAGCAGCTCCCCAGGGGCAGATCAGCCCCAGCATTTT	CASSSPGADQPQHF	-	-	TRBV7-9	TRBJ1-5
TGTGCCAGCAGCTCCTACAGGGTTGCGAGCAATCAGCCCCAGCATTTT	CASSSYRVASNQPQHF	-	-	TRBV5-8	TRBJ1-5
TGCAGCGAGAGGTCGAACACCGGGGAGCTGTTTTTT	CSERSNTGELFF	-	-	TRBV29-1	TRBJ2-2
TGTGCCAGCTCACAGTACAGCCAGAGCGGAGAGATGAACACTGAAGCTTTCTTT	CASSQYSQSGEMNTEAFF	-	-	TRBV18	TRBJ1-1
TGTGCCAGCAGAACAGGTCTTAACACCGGGGAGCTGTTTTTT	CASRTGLNTGELFF	-	-	TRBV2	TRBJ2-2
TGTGCCAGCAGTGCGGTTCCTAGGCCTGGCGACACCGGGGAGCTGTTTTTT	CASSAVPRPGDTGELFF	-	-	TRBV6-4	TRBJ2-2
TGTGCCAGTAGCCTCAGGGGGGACACTGAAGCTTTCTTT	CASSLRGDTEAFF	few	TRBD1	TRBV19	TRBJ1-1
TGTGCCAGCAGCTGGGAAGGGGGGGTCCACAATGAGCAGTTCTTC	CASSWEGGVHNEQFF	-	-	TRBV7-9	TRBJ2-1